One and the same sample provided the 18 T cell receptor beta chains below, sequenced in a study of T cells after yellow fever vaccination. TCRdb re-called the 5' RACE reads with MiXCR, one entry per CDR3 protein. The profile shows roughly 32,000 distinct CDR3 sequences, 10% to 13% of them singletons. Sequences were derived from PBMCs, either bulk or a sorted T-cell subset (CD4+, CD8+, memory, or dextramer-sorted; not recorded which), sampled more than 14 days after the first yellow fever vaccination. Receptors originate from a man aged 18 to 35 who received the YFV17D yellow fever vaccine.

This clonotype was seen only a few times. The V gene is TRBV18, the J gene TRBJ1-2; tentative D call: TRBD1 (6 bases). The length of the CDR3 is 16 residues. Germline V gene data show CDR1 as KGHSH and CDR2 as LQKENI. With 4 bases removed from V and 4 bases from J, the gap between germline ends came to 19 bases. The CDR3 coding sequence is TGTGCCAGCTCACGCGCCCGGGACACGGAATTCTATGGCTACACCTTC. It encodes CASSRARDTEFYGYTF.

Note on this clonotype: It may be a read error: a sequence one base away is much more abundant. Here the CDR3 reads CDSSRTQGNQPQHF. The CDR3 DNA is TGCGACAGCAGCCGCACACAGGGGAACCAGCCCCAGCATTTT. J is TRBJ1-5 and V is TRBV4-1; 7 bases map to TRBD1. CDR1 and CDR2 (germline): MGHRA, YSYEKL. The CDR3 extends over 14 amino acids.

This clonotype came up many times. The CDR3, as DNA: TGTGCCAGCAGTTTGCCGGGACAGGGGATGAGCTCCTACGAGCAGTACGTC. Protein: CASSLPGQGMSSYEQYV. The chain joins TRBV6-2 or TRBV6-3 to TRBJ2-7, with TRBD1 matching over 10 bases. Germline assignment: CDR1 MNHEY and CDR2 SVGEGT. Losses at the gene ends were 4 bases for V and 0 bases for J; bases not matched to a gene: 9. The CDR3 has 17 amino acids.

This clonotype showed up many times. The rearrangement joins TRBV5-1 to TRBJ2-2; 13 bases map to TRBD2. V lost 4 bases, J lost 5 bases, and 5 bases stayed unmatched. The CDR3 is 16 amino acids. In germline, CDR1 is SGHRS, CDR2 YFSETQ. The CDR3 DNA sequence: TGCGCCAGCAGCCGACTAGCGGGGGGATCTACCGGGGAGCTGTTTTTT. Residues: CASSRLAGGSTGELFF.

This clonotype was observed many times. The gene calls are TRBV7-6 and TRBJ1-1, with D hard to call. Trimming stripped 5 bases from V and 0 bases from J, with 7 bases between. The CDR3 loop spans 13 amino acids. From germline, CDR1 is SGHVS and CDR2 FNYEAQ. CDR3 protein: CASSQDLNTEAFF. In nucleotides, the CDR3 is TGTGCCAGCAGCCAAGACCTGAACACTGAAGCTTTCTTT.

This clonotype was detected many times. V is TRBV12-3 or TRBV12-4 and J is TRBJ2-3, with 9 bases that match TRBD1. The CDR3 has 16 amino acids. V shed 6 bases and J 0 bases; nucleotides not matched to a gene: 7. Here the CDR3 DNA reads TGTGCCAGCAGCCGTCGGGACAGGGCCAGCACAGATACGCAGTATTTT. Its protein is CASSRRDRASTDTQYF.

In its sample, this clonotype was seen many times. V and J are TRBV4-1 and TRBJ2-2; the match to TRBD1 covers 7 bases. The CDR3 totals 17 residues. Germline V gene lookup returns CDR1 MGHRA and CDR2 YSYEKL. V shed 1 base, J shed 1 base, and the junction held 6 bases outside the gene matches. The CDR3 spells CASSQAHRGRNTGELFF. Written as DNA, the CDR3 is TGCGCCAGCAGCCAAGCCCACAGGGGAAGGAACACCGGGGAGCTGTTTTTT.

A note on this clonotype: This may arise from a read error, as a much more abundant clone is one base away. V gene TRBV7-9 combines with J gene TRBJ1-6; D remains ambiguous. Germline V gene lookup returns CDR1 SEHNR and CDR2 FQNEAQ (reference sequence). CDR3 length equals 17 residues. Here the CDR3 DNA reads TGTGCCAGCATCTTATATAAGGCCACCTTTTATAATTCACCCCTCCACTTT. It encodes CASILYKATFYNSPLHF.

There are many counts of this clonotype. V is TRBV11-2 and J is TRBJ2-3; TRBD2 agrees at 15 bases. After removal of 6 bases from V and 5 bases from J, the junction contained 3 bases not matched to a gene. The germline V gene has CDR1 SGHAT and CDR2 FQNNGV. The CDR3 is made up of 15 amino acids. The CDR3 region is CASSRGLAGGDTQYF. The CDR3 DNA is TGTGCCAGCAGTCGGGGACTAGCGGGGGGAGATACGCAGTATTTT.

This clonotype was detected ten times or more. V usage is TRBV18 and J usage is TRBJ2-5; 9 bases are shared with TRBD1. J gave up 4 bases and V 3 bases, and 12 bases lay outside the gene matches. The CDR3 is made up of 17 amino acids. The V gene's germline CDR1 is KGHSH and CDR2 LQKENI. CDR3 in amino acids: CASSPGTGIGGAETQYF. The CDR3, as DNA: TGTGCCAGCTCACCCGGGACAGGGATTGGAGGTGCAGAGACCCAGTACTTC.

This clonotype was seen many times. The J gene is TRBJ2-1, the V gene TRBV5-6; a weak D match, TRBD2 (6 bases). Trimming shortened V by 6 bases and J by 8 bases, and 21 bases separated the two germline ends. The germline V gene has CDR1 SGHDT and CDR2 YYEEEE. The CDR3 has 15 residues. CDR3 protein: CASNDIRGVGDEQFF. The CDR3 DNA is TGTGCCAGCAACGACATCCGCGGGGTAGGGGATGAGCAGTTCTTC.

This clonotype was recorded many times. This sequence joins TRBV7-2 and TRBJ1-1; the D gene is possibly TRBD1 (5 bases). With 6 bases removed from V and 5 bases from J, the gap between germline ends came to 13 bases. CDR3 size: 13 residues. Germline V lookup: CDR1 SGHTA, CDR2 FQGNSA. The CDR3 sequence: CASSSIRDTEAFF. The CDR3 DNA reads as TGTGCCAGCAGTTCTATCAGGGATACTGAAGCTTTCTTT. The whole variable domain, remainder taken from reference TRBV7-2 and TRBJ1-1, is GAGVSQSPSNKVTEKGKDVELRCDPISGHTALYWYRQSLGQGLEFLIYFQGNSAPDKSGLPSDRFSAERTGGSVSTLTIQRTQQEDSAVYLCASSSIRDTEAFFGQGTRLTVV.

This clonotype has a count of ten or more. The chain couples TRBV9 to TRBJ2-1; TRBD2 matches at 11 bases. Trimming at V came to 4 bases and at J to 1 base, leaving 4 bases not matched to a gene. The germline V gene has CDR1 SGDLS and CDR2 YYNGEE. This CDR3 comprises 16 residues. The CDR3 region is CASSPTSGVSYNEQFF. In DNA form, the CDR3 reads TGTGCCAGCAGCCCGACTAGCGGGGTTTCCTACAATGAGCAGTTCTTC.

This clonotype was counted ten times or more. This sequence joins TRBV5-4 and TRBJ1-2, with unresolved D. The CDR3 extends over 15 amino acids. V shed 0 bases and J shed 0 bases, with 9 bases lying between them. Germline V gives CDR1 SGHNT, CDR2 YYREEE (reference sequence). CDR3 region: CASSLAYEANYGYTF. The CDR3 DNA follows: TGTGCCAGCAGCTTGGCGTACGAAGCTAACTATGGCTACACCTTC.

The rearrangement links TRBV11-2 to TRBJ2-1, with 8 bases matching TRBD2. Losses at the gene ends were 4 bases for V and 4 bases for J; bases not matched to a gene: 6. The CDR3 consists of 15 residues. Germline assignment: CDR1 SGHAT and CDR2 FQNNGV. For the CDR3, the DNA is TGTGCCAGCAGCTCGGGACTAGGGGGGTACAATGAGCAGTTCTTC. It is translated as CASSSGLGGYNEQFF. Supplemented by reference TRBV11-2 and TRBJ2-1, the full variable domain reads EAGVAQSPRYKIIEKRQSVAFWCNPISGHATLYWYQQILGQGPKLLIQFQNNGVVDDSQLPKDRFSAERLKGVDSTLKIQPAKLEDSAVYLCASSSGLGGYNEQFFGPGTRLTVL.

This clonotype was seen at least ten times. This chain links TRBV29-1 with TRBJ2-5, with TRBD1 as a possible D gene (5 bases). The CDR3 has 13 amino acids. Germline V gives CDR1 SQVTM, CDR2 ANQGSEA. The V gene lost 1 base and the J gene lost 5 bases, with 11 bases spanning the gap. CDR3 region: CSVEGQPWETQYF. The CDR3, as DNA: TGCAGCGTTGAAGGACAGCCTTGGGAGACCCAGTACTTC.

As to this clonotype: A read error is possible here, since a much larger clone lies one base away. This chain links TRBV12-3 or TRBV12-4 with TRBJ2-1, with TRBD2 identical over 8 bases. This CDR3 region has 14 residues. This CDR3 is CASIPGGRVYDQFF. CDR3 DNA sequence: TGTGCCAGCATACCGGGGGGGCGAGTTTATGATCAGTTCTTC.

A remark on this clonotype: A clone one base away is much larger, so this may be a read error. The chain links TRBV29-1 to TRBJ1-1; D remains ambiguous. Per germline, CDR1 SQVTM and CDR2 ANQGSEA. Trimming took 6 bases from V and 4 from J, leaving 12 bases between them. This CDR3 comprises 12 residues. DNA of the CDR3: TGCAGCGTGGTGGGAGGGTCCACTGAAGCTTTCTTT. It translates to CSVVGGSTEAFF.